These 18 T cell receptor beta chains were sequenced from one sample in a study of cytomegalovirus exposure and HLA in healthy donors. TCRdb's table, derived via immunoSEQ multiplex PCR, lists solely in-frame clones and lacks some. The sample comprises 250,000 to 400,000 clones, approximately 88% of which are singletons, and roughly 0.88% rests with the top ten. Sequencing was performed on PBMCs. The receptors shown here come from a man aged 25-45 years in good health and CMV-seronegative.

This chain joins TRBV6-4 and TRBJ1-1, with a tentative D call TRBD1 (5 bases). V lost 4 bases and J 1 base, leaving 13 bases between the germline ends. Germline V lookup: CDR1 MRHNA, CDR2 SNTAGT. This CDR3 contains 15 residues. The CDR3 DNA reads as TGTGCCAGCAGTGTAGGACGGGGGACGAACACTGAAGCTTTCTTT. Protein sequence: CASSVGRGTNTEAFF.

The chain combines TRBV18 with TRBJ1-5; D may be TRBD1 (5 bases). The CDR3 spans 17 residues. Germline CDR1 is KGHSH and CDR2 is LQKENI. V was cut by 1 base and J by 1 base, with 14 bases left in between. CDR3 bases: TGTGCCAGCTCACCACAATCCCAGGGCCTAAGCAATCAGCCCCAGCATTTT. Amino acids: CASSPQSQGLSNQPQHF.

As to this clone: The same CDR3 arises from other DNA sequences in this sample as well. The CDR3 DNA follows: TGTGCCAGCAGTTACCAGGGGAACTATGGCTACACCTTC. This gives the protein CASSYQGNYGYTF. The chain links TRBV6-5 to TRBJ1-2; possibly TRBD1 for D (6 bases). Trimming removed 2 bases at V and 2 bases at J, with 6 bases between. Germline V lookup: CDR1 MNHEY, CDR2 SVGAGI. The CDR3 has 13 amino acids.

CDR3 sequence (DNA): TGTGCCTGGGGAGACAGTGTGGGTGAAAAACTGTTTTTT. Protein: CAWGDSVGEKLFF. The chain couples TRBV30 to TRBJ1-4, with D perhaps matching TRBD1 (5 bases). Germline CDR1 and CDR2: GTSNPN and SVGIG (reference sequence). The CDR3 has 13 residues. The ends were cut back, 5 bases at V and 7 bases at J, with 14 bases in the middle.

The chain employs TRBV19 and TRBJ1-5; D possibly corresponds to TRBD1 (5 bases). This CDR3 is 15 amino acids long. Trimming left V 6 bases short and J 6 bases short, with 18 bases between. The V gene's germline CDR1 is LNHDA and CDR2 SQIVND (reference sequence). CDR3 amino acids: CASSPGGGMSQPQHF. CDR3 in DNA: TGTGCCAGTAGCCCCGGCGGGGGGATGAGTCAGCCCCAGCATTTT.

The chain is built from TRBV19 and TRBJ1-2; D possibly corresponds to TRBD1 (5 bases). Germline CDR1 reads LNHDA; CDR2 reads SQIVND (reference sequence). The CDR3 has 14 residues. Trimming pared 5 bases from V and 10 bases from J, leaving 20 bases between. CDR3 residues: CASSPKLIRGYYTF. CDR3 coding DNA: TGTGCCAGTAGTCCTAAACTAATACGGGGGTACTACACCTTC.

The CDR3 reads CASSLFPPGAYEQYF. In nucleotides, the CDR3 is TGTGCCAGCAGTTTATTCCCCCCGGGTGCCTACGAGCAGTACTTC. The chain couples TRBV27 to TRBJ2-7; D call uncertain. The germline CDR1 and CDR2 sequences are MNHEY and SMNVEV (reference sequence). Trimming cost V 1 base and J 2 bases, with 12 bases left between them. This CDR3 is 15 amino acids long.

This clone was observed once. V usage is TRBV5-4 and J usage is TRBJ2-5; no clear D gene. Germline CDR1 is SGHNT and CDR2 is YYREEE (reference sequence). The CDR3 totals 14 residues. The V end lost 0 bases, the J end lost 2 bases, and 8 bases lay between the germline ends. For the CDR3, the DNA is TGTGCCAGCAGCTTGGGGTCAGCGCAAGAGACCCAGTACTTC. It encodes CASSLGSAQETQYF.

CDR3 coding DNA: TGTGCCAGCAACCGGTGGGGGGGGACGAACACTGAAGCTTTCTTT. This sequence encodes CASNRWGGTNTEAFF. This chain uses TRBV7-2 with TRBJ1-1, with D maybe TRBD1 (5 bases). Trimming cost V 7 bases and J 1 base, with 16 bases left between them. This CDR3 has 15 residues. Germline assignment: CDR1 SGHTA and CDR2 FQGNSA.

This clone was detected only once. The chain links TRBV7-9 to TRBJ2-7; maybe TRBD1 (6 bases). Trimming stripped 5 bases from V and 3 bases from J, with 11 bases between. The germline gives CDR1 SEHNR, CDR2 FQNEAQ (reference sequence). This CDR3 spans 13 amino acids. The CDR3 DNA follows: TGTGCCAGCAGCCCCAGGGGCTACTACGAGCAGTACTTC. It is translated as CASSPRGYYEQYF.

This clone appeared a single time. V and J are TRBV7-9 and TRBJ2-1; a possible D gene is TRBD1 (7 bases). Germline assignment: CDR1 SEHNR and CDR2 FQNEAQ (reference sequence). V was pared by 5 bases and J by 2 bases, with 19 bases between. There are 17 residues in the CDR3. The CDR3 DNA sequence: TGTGCCAGCAGCCAATCAGGGGGAGGTTCCCCCTACAATGAGCAGTTCTTC. Its translation: CASSQSGGGSPYNEQFF.

This clone was counted only a few times. The genes are TRBV7-2 and TRBJ1-2, with 7 bases aligning to TRBD1. This CDR3 is 15 amino acids long. J lost 8 bases, V lost 2 bases, and 11 bases had no gene match. Germline V gives CDR1 SGHTA, CDR2 FQGNSA. CDR3 in DNA: TGTGCCAGCAGCTTATTTGGGGACAGAAGGGTCGGCTACACCTTC. Protein sequence: CASSLFGDRRVGYTF.

This clone has only one observation. The chain joins TRBV19 to TRBJ2-7, with a weak D call TRBD2 (6 bases). CDR1 and CDR2 (germline): LNHDA, SQIVND (reference sequence). This CDR3 region has 14 residues. V dropped 0 bases and J dropped 2 bases, with 8 bases sitting between them. The CDR3 region is CASSIDGEAYEQYF. In nucleotides, the CDR3 is TGTGCCAGTAGTATAGATGGGGAGGCCTACGAGCAGTACTTC.

This clone was counted a single time. As DNA, the CDR3 is TGTGCCAGCTCTCGGAATGGGTGGGGAGGATCCACAGATACGCAGTATTTT. Its translation is CASSRNGWGGSTDTQYF. V gene TRBV5-4 combines with J gene TRBJ2-3; a weak D match, TRBD2 (6 bases). The germline gives CDR1 SGHNT, CDR2 YYREEE (reference sequence). This CDR3 comprises 17 residues. V was clipped by 7 bases and J by 2 bases, with 23 bases between them.

This chain links TRBV27 with TRBJ2-1, with D maybe TRBD2 (6 bases). This CDR3 comprises 13 residues. Looked up from germline, CDR1 is MNHEY and CDR2 is SMNVEV (reference sequence). Trimming stripped 6 bases from V and 0 bases from J, with 6 bases between. The CDR3 reads CASRRGSYNEQFF. As DNA, the CDR3 is TGTGCCAGCAGGCGGGGCTCCTACAATGAGCAGTTCTTC.

This clone appeared a single time. J is TRBJ2-2 and V is TRBV5-4, with TRBD1 identical over 10 bases. J lost 1 base, V lost 3 bases, and 3 bases had no gene match. Germline CDR1 is SGHNT and CDR2 is YYREEE (reference sequence). The CDR3 covers 16 residues. The CDR3 region has the DNA TGTGCCAGCAGCTCAGGACAGGGGGGGAACACCGGGGAGCTGTTTTTT. Translated, it gives CASSSGQGGNTGELFF.

This clone occurred once. CDR3 residues: CASSIQARDTQYF. CDR3 nucleotides: TGTGCCAGTAGTATCCAGGCCAGAGATACGCAGTATTTT. The chain combines TRBV19 with TRBJ2-3, with D unclear. CDR3 length equals 13 residues. V was trimmed by 3 bases and J by 5 bases, leaving 9 bases between them. Germline V gives CDR1 LNHDA, CDR2 SQIVND (reference sequence). The entire variable domain, with the rest obtained from reference TRBV19 and TRBJ2-3, is as follows: DGGITQSPKYLFRKEGQNVTLSCEQNLNHDAMYWYRQDPGQGLRLIYYSQIVNDFQKGDIAEGYSVSREKKESFPLTVTSAQKNPTAFYLCASSIQARDTQYFGPGTRLTVL.

The chain has TRBV4-3 and TRBJ1-2; D remains unclear. CDR1 LGHNA and CDR2 YSLEER come from the germline V gene. The CDR3 consists of 15 residues. The V end lost 0 bases, the J end lost 3 bases, and 11 bases lay between the germline ends. This CDR3 reads CASSQDEDFYYGYTF. The CDR3 DNA is TGCGCCAGCAGCCAAGATGAGGACTTCTACTATGGCTACACCTTC.